A single sample is the source of the 24 T cell receptor beta chains below, sequenced in a study of human CD8 memory T cell subsets. By UMI-labeled 5' RACE, the TCR beta libraries were made. TCRdb reprocessed the 5' RACE reads and stores each CDR3 protein as one record, lacking DNA. This sample contains 5,000 to 7,000 distinct CDR3 sequences. Material for sequencing was CD8+ T cells from PBMCs. These receptors all come from a human donor in good health.

This chain connects TRBV5-6 to TRBJ1-1. The CDR3 is 13 residues long. Germline V gives CDR1 SGHDT, CDR2 YYEEEE. CDR3 in amino acids: CASSSGLNTEAFF.

This chain connects TRBV7-8 to TRBJ1-3; TCRdb outputs TRBD1, but without DNA this stays unchecked. Germline V gives CDR1 SGHVS, CDR2 FQNEAQ. The CDR3 spans 19 residues. This chain's CDR3 is CASSHDIGTGFSSGNTIYF.

The chain employs TRBV27 and TRBJ1-5; TCRdb's assignment of TRBD1 cannot be checked, as there is no DNA. CDR3 length: 14 residues. The V gene's germline CDR1 is MNHEY and CDR2 SMNVEV (reference sequence). CDR3 protein: CASSPTGVYQPQHF.

The V gene is TRBV7-9, the J gene TRBJ2-3. Germline V gene lookup returns CDR1 SEHNR and CDR2 FQNEAQ (reference sequence). This CDR3 spans 11 amino acids. CDR3 residues: CASSFRDTQYF.

Its frequency marks this clonotype as large. J is TRBJ2-1 and V is TRBV7-2; the TCRdb D gene call, TRBD2, has no DNA to confirm it. Germline CDR1 and CDR2: SGHTA and FQGNSA. The CDR3 loop spans 15 amino acids. The CDR3 here is CASSPASGAYNEQFF. The full variable domain, its missing parts supplied by reference TRBV7-2 and TRBJ2-1, is GAGVSQSPSNKVTEKGKDVELRCDPISGHTALYWYRQSLGQGLEFLIYFQGNSAPDKSGLPSDRFSAERTGGSVSTLTIQRTQQEDSAVYLCASSPASGAYNEQFFGPGTRLTVL.

The chain couples TRBV7-9 to TRBJ2-5. CDR1 is SEHNR, CDR2 FQNEAQ, per germline (reference sequence). CDR3 length: 14 amino acids. The CDR3 sequence is CASSRSRGQETQYF. The full variable domain, rest sourced from reference TRBV7-9 and TRBJ2-5, is DTGVSQNPRHKITKRGQNVTFRCDPISEHNRLYWYRQTLGQGPEFLTYFQNEAQLEKSRLLSDRFSAERPKGSFSTLEIQRTEQGDSAMYLCASSRSRGQETQYFGPGTRLLVL.

The chain employs TRBV5-1 and TRBJ2-5; TCRdb reports TRBD1, a call that lacks DNA to check it against. Germline values: CDR1 SGHRS, CDR2 YFSETQ. The CDR3 length is 16 residues. This chain's CDR3 is CASSLPGAGTGETQYF.

The genes are TRBV11-2 and TRBJ2-3; with no DNA, the TCRdb D assignment of TRBD2 cannot be verified. Looked up from germline, CDR1 is SGHAT and CDR2 is FQNNGV. The CDR3 runs to 15 residues. The CDR3 loop reads CASSLVGTKSDTQYF.

The chain combines TRBV5-1 with TRBJ2-7. The CDR3 contains 14 residues. Germline V CDR1 and CDR2: SGHRS, YFSETQ. The CDR3 loop is CASSLEGGSYEQYF.

The V gene is TRBV5-1, the J gene TRBJ1-4; TCRdb names TRBD1, which stays unverified in the absence of DNA. The CDR3 covers 15 residues. CDR1 SGHRS and CDR2 YFSETQ come from the germline V gene. The CDR3 loop is CASSAWDSANEKLFF.

In terms of frequency, this clonotype is medium-sized. This rearrangement joins TRBV7-9 to TRBJ1-5. The CDR3 is 16 residues long. Looked up from germline, CDR1 is SEHNR and CDR2 is FQNEAQ (reference sequence). CDR3 loop: CASSLAFGGSNQPQHF.

The genes are TRBV7-9 and TRBJ2-7; TCRdb names TRBD1, which stays unverified in the absence of DNA. The CDR3 is 14 amino acids. Germline-derived CDR1 and CDR2 are SEHNR and FQNEAQ (reference sequence). CDR3 sequence reads: CASSLDSFSYEQYF.

V is TRBV4-1 and J is TRBJ2-1; checking the TCRdb D call of TRBD2 is not possible without DNA. The CDR3 has 17 amino acids. Germline CDR1 is MGHRA and CDR2 is YSYEKL. This chain's CDR3 is CASSQDDSGGTYNEQFF.

This chain uses TRBV20-1 with TRBJ2-1. CDR3 size: 14 residues. Germline CDR1 is DFQATT and CDR2 is SNEGSKA (reference sequence). CDR3: CSERTWTNYNEQFF.

The rearrangement joins TRBV6-2 or TRBV6-3 to TRBJ1-5. CDR3 size: 14 residues. Germline CDR1 reads MNHEY; CDR2 reads SVGEGT. CDR3 sequence: CASSYGLSNQPQHF.

The rearrangement joins TRBV4-2 to TRBJ1-2. Germline CDR1 reads LGHNA; CDR2 reads YNFKEQ. This CDR3 region has 16 residues. CDR3 loop: CASSQDSAISNYGYTF.

The chain carries TRBV7-8 and TRBJ2-1; TCRdb outputs TRBD2, but without DNA this stays unchecked. The CDR3 runs to 14 residues. Per the germline V gene, CDR1 is SGHVS and CDR2 is FQNEAQ. This chain's CDR3 is CASSLGTSGNEQFF.

This clonotype is deemed medium-sized by its frequency. The V gene is TRBV20-1, the J gene TRBJ2-5; TCRdb indicates TRBD1, and absent DNA this call remains unverified. The CDR3 runs to 14 residues. Germline V gene sequence: CDR1 DFQATT, CDR2 SNEGSKA (reference sequence). The CDR3 here is CSAVPGGVQETQYF.

The chain's CDR3 is CASTSDTLNTEAFF. The chain is built from TRBV28 and TRBJ1-1; lacking DNA, the TRBD1 call made by TCRdb goes unchecked. The CDR3 is made up of 14 amino acids. CDR1 is MDHEN, CDR2 SYDVKM, per germline.

This clonotype shows up as medium-sized by frequency. The genes are TRBV6-6 and TRBJ2-1; TCRdb outputs TRBD2, but without DNA this stays unchecked. Looked up from germline, CDR1 is MNHNY and CDR2 is SVGAGI (reference sequence). This CDR3 spans 14 amino acids. CDR3 amino acids: CASSLAATGNEQFF.

This sequence joins TRBV19 and TRBJ2-2; the D call of TRBD1 rests on TCRdb alone, since no DNA is present to check it. The CDR3 spans 15 residues. The V gene's germline CDR1 is LNHDA and CDR2 SQIVND (reference sequence). CDR3 residues: CASQSGQVDTGELFF. The whole variable domain, remainder taken from reference TRBV19 and TRBJ2-2, is DGGITQSPKYLFRKEGQNVTLSCEQNLNHDAMYWYRQDPGQGLRLIYYSQIVNDFQKGDIAEGYSVSREKKESFPLTVTSAQKNPTAFYLCASQSGQVDTGELFFGEGSRLTVL.

The chain couples TRBV27 to TRBJ1-1. CDR3 length: 15 amino acids. Germline V gene data show CDR1 as MNHEY and CDR2 as SMNVEV (reference sequence). CDR3 protein: CASSLLGRSNTEAFF.

The chain is built from TRBV7-9 and TRBJ2-7; TCRdb reports TRBD2, a call that lacks DNA to check it against. The CDR3 runs 14 residues. Germline-derived CDR1 and CDR2 are SEHNR and FQNEAQ (reference sequence). Here the CDR3 reads CASSSGLAGEEQYF.

The gene calls are TRBV7-2 and TRBJ2-7; TCRdb lists TRBD1, though no DNA is available to test this call. The CDR3 covers 15 residues. Germline CDR1 SGHTA, CDR2 FQGNSA. The CDR3 region is CASSPNRQATYEQYF.